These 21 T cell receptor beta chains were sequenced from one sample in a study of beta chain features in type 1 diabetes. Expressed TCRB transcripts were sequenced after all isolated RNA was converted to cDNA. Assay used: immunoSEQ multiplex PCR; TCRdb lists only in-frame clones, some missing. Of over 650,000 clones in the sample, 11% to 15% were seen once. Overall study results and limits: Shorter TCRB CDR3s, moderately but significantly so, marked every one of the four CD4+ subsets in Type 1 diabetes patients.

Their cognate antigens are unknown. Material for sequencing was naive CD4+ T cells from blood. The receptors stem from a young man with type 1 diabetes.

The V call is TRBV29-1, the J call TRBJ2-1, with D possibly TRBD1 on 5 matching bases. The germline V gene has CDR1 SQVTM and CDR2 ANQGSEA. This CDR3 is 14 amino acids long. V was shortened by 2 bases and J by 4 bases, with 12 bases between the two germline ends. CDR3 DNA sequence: TGCAGCGTTGAACGCAGGGAAACTTACAATGAGCAGTTCTTC. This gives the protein CSVERRETYNEQFF.

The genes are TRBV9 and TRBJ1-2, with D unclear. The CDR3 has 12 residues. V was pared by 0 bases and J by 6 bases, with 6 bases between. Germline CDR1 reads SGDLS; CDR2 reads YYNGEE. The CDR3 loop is CASSVGTDGYTF. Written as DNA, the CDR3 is TGTGCCAGCAGCGTAGGAACGGATGGCTACACCTTC.

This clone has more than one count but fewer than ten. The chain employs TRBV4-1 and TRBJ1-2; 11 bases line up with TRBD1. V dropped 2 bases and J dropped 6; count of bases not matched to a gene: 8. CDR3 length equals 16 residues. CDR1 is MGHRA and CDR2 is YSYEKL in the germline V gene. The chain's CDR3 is CASSQLGQGARNGYTF. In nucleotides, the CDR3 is TGCGCCAGCAGCCAACTCGGACAGGGGGCAAGGAATGGCTACACCTTC.

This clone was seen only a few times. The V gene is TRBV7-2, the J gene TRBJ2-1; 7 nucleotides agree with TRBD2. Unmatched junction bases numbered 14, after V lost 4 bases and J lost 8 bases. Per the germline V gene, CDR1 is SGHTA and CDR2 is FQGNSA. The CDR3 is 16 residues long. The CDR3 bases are TGTGCCAGCAGCTACCGACCCAGCGGGGTGGGGCATGAGCAGTTCTTC. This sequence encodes CASSYRPSGVGHEQFF.

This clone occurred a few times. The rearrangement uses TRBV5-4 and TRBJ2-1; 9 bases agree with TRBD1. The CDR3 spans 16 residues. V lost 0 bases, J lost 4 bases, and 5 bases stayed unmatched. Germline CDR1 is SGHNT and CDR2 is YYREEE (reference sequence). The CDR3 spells CASSLGGTGNYNEQFF. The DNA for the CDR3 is TGTGCCAGCAGCTTGGGAGGGACAGGGAATTACAATGAGCAGTTCTTC.

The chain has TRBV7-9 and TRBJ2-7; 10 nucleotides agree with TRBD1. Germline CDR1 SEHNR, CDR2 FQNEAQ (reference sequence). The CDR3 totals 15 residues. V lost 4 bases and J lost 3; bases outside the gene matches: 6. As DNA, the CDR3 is TGTGCCAGCAGCTGGGGACAGGGGACAAACTACGAGCAGTACTTC. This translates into CASSWGQGTNYEQYF.

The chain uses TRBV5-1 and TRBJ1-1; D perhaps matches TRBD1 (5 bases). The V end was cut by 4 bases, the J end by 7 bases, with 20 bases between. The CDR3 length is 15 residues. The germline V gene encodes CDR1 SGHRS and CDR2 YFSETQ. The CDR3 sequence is CASSPLPGEAGEAFF. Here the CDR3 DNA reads TGCGCCAGCAGCCCCCTCCCGGGGGAGGCGGGTGAAGCTTTCTTT.

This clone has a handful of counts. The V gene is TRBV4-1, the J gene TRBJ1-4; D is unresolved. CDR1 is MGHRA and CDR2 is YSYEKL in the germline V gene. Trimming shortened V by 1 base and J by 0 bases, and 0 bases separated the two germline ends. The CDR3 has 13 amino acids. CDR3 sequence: CASSQATNEKLFF. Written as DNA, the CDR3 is TGCGCCAGCAGCCAAGCAACTAATGAAAAACTGTTTTTT.

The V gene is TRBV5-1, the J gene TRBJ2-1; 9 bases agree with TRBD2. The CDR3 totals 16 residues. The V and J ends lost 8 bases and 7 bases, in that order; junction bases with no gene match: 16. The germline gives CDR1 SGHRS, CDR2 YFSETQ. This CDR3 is CARRRICRGRVNEQFF. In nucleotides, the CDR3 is TGCGCCAGAAGGAGGATATGCCGCGGGAGGGTGAATGAGCAGTTCTTC.

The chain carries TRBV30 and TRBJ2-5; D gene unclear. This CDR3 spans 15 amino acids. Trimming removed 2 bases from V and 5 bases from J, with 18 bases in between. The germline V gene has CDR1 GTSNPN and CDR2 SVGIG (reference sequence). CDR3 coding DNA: TGTGCCTGGAGTCCCCGCCGTTCCCCCTTCGAGACCCAGTACTTC. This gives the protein CAWSPRRSPFETQYF.

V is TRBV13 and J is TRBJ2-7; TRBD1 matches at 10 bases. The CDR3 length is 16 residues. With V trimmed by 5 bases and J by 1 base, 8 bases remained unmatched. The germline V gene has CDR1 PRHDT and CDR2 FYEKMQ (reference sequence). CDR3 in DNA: TGTGCCAGCAGCCCAAAATGGGACAGGGGTTCCTACGAGCAGTACTTC. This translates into CASSPKWDRGSYEQYF. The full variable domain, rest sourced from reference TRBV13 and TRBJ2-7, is AAGVIQSPRHLIKEKRETATLKCYPIPRHDTVYWYQQGPGQDPQFLISFYEKMQSDKGSIPDRFSAQQFSDYHSELNMSSLELGDSALYFCASSPKWDRGSYEQYFGPGTRLTVT.

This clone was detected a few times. The CDR3 here is CASSPTGLNIQYF. The CDR3 nucleotides read TGTGCCAGTAGTCCAACAGGGCTTAACATTCAGTACTTC. This sequence joins TRBV19 and TRBJ2-4, with D maybe TRBD1 (6 bases). Germline-derived CDR1 and CDR2 are LNHDA and SQIVND (reference sequence). The CDR3 is 13 residues long. V was clipped by 5 bases and J by 7 bases, with 12 bases between them.

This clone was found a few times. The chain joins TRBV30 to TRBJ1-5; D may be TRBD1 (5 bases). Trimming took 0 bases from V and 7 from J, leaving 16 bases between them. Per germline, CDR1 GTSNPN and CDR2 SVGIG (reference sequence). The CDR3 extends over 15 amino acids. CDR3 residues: CAWSVGGGHLQPQHF. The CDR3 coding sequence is TGTGCCTGGAGTGTGGGGGGAGGGCATTTGCAGCCCCAGCATTTT.

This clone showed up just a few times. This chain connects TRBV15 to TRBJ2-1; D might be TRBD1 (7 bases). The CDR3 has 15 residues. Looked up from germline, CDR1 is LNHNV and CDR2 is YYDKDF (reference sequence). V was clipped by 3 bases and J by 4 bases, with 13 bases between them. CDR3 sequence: CATSRRDRNYNEQFF. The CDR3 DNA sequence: TGTGCCACCAGCAGGCGGGACAGAAATTACAATGAGCAGTTCTTC.

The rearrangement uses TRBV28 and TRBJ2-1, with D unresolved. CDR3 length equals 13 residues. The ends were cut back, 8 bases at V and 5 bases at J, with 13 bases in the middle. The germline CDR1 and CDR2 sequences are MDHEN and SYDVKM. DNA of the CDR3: TGTGCCAGCGTGGTGTCGGGCGACAATGAGCAGTTCTTC. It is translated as CASVVSGDNEQFF.

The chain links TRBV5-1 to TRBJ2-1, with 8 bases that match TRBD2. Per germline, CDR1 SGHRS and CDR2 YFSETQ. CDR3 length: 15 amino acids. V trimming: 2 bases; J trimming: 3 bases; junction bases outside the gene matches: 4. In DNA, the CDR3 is TGCGCCAGCAGCTTTTCTCTAGCGGGCTACAATGAGCAGTTCTTC. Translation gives CASSFSLAGYNEQFF.

The CDR3 nucleotides read TGTGCCAGCAGCTTCTCTAGCGGGAGGGCCGAAGAGCAGTACTTC. Amino acid sequence: CASSFSSGRAEEQYF. This chain connects TRBV7-9 to TRBJ2-7; 12 bases map to TRBD2. The CDR3 runs 15 residues. The germline CDR1 and CDR2 sequences are SEHNR and FQNEAQ (reference sequence). The ends lost 3 bases at V and 7 bases at J; junction bases unmatched: 7. The full variable domain, in which reference TRBV7-9 and TRBJ2-7 provide the parts outside the CDR3, is DTGVSQNPRHKITKRGQNVTFRCDPISEHNRLYWYRQTLGQGPEFLTYFQNEAQLEKSRLLSDRFSAERPKGSFSTLEIQRTEQGDSAMYLCASSFSSGRAEEQYFGPGTRLTVT.

The CDR3 sequence is CASSQDSGREQPQHF. CDR3 in DNA: TGCGCCAGCAGCCAAGATAGTGGCAGGGAGCAGCCCCAGCATTTT. This sequence joins TRBV4-3 and TRBJ1-5; perhaps TRBD1 as D (5 bases). The germline V and J ends were trimmed by 0 bases and 7 bases, with 13 bases remaining between them. The CDR3 contains 15 residues. The germline gives CDR1 LGHNA, CDR2 YSLEER.

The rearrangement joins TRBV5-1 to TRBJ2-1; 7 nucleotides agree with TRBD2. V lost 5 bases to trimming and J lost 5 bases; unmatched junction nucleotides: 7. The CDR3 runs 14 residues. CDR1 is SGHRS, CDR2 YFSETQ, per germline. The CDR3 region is CASRSPAGHNEQFF. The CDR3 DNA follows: TGCGCCAGCAGATCCCCAGCGGGGCACAATGAGCAGTTCTTC.

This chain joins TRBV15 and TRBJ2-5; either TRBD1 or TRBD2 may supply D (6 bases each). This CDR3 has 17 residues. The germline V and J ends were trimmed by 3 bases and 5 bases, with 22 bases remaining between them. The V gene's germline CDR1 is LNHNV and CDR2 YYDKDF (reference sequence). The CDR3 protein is CATSSTPGGPTRETQYF. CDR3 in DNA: TGTGCCACCAGCAGTACCCCCGGGGGCCCTACCAGGGAGACCCAGTACTTC.

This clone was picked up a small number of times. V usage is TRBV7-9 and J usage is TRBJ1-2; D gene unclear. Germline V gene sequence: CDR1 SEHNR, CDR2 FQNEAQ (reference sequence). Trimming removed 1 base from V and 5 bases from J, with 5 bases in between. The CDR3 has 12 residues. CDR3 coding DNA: TGTGCCAGCAGCTTAGAGAAATATGGCTACACCTTC. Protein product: CASSLEKYGYTF.